The clone carrying this T cell receptor beta chain has only a few counts. The sample originates from a study of cytomegalovirus exposure and HLA in healthy donors. The ends were cut back, 6 bases at V and 3 bases at J, with 21 bases in the middle. The CDR3 has 16 amino acids. Germline CDR1 and CDR2: MGHDK and SYGVNS. Primers for the PCR totalled 60 Vbeta and 13 Jbeta. TCRdb keeps only in-frame clones here, not all; method: immunoSEQ multiplex PCR. The table includes roughly 150,000 clones, under 90% detected once. The genes are TRBV25-1 and TRBJ2-7, with a weak D call TRBD2 (6 bases). The sequence derives from a boy aged 2 to 10 in good health and CMV-seronegative. Material: PBMCs. DNA of the CDR3: TGTGCCAGCAGAGAGGGCGGGACGGATTTGATCTACGAGCAGTACTTC. This gives the protein CASREGGTDLIYEQYF.